The TCR beta chain under discussion was sequenced for a study of blood T cell repertoires in COVID-19. Study in general: PBMCs, B-cell-depleted T cells, or T cells provided the cDNA or gDNA that made up the material.

All enrollees were about 18 to 89 years old and from approximately 24 US areas. TCRdb's table, derived via immunoSEQ multiplex PCR, lists solely in-frame clones and lacks some. The sample has a few hundred thousand clones; 87% are singletons. Germline V CDR1 and CDR2: MRHNA, SNTAGT. The CDR3 extends over 15 amino acids. V shed 5 bases and J 7 bases; nucleotides not matched to a gene: 8. This chain joins TRBV6-4 and TRBJ1-5; 10 nucleotides line up with TRBD1. The sample was PBMCs or T cells enriched from blood (not recorded which). This TCR came from a woman in her 30s who had recovered from COVID-19. CDR3 in amino acids: CASSTGQGCSQPQHF. DNA of the CDR3: TGTGCCAGCAGTACGGGACAGGGGTGTTCACAGCCCCAGCATTTT.